These 18 T cell receptor beta chains came from one sample sequenced in a study of patients and donors after allogeneic stem cell transplantation (dated by TCRdb to 2018 to 2021). Libraries came from RT-PCR. Sequencing was carried out with a NextSeq 550. TCRdb reran the public reads through fastp at Q25 and MiXCR, keeping productive beta chains. Every CDR3 protein is listed once, alongside the most common genes and DNA of its rows. The sample contains fewer than 75,000 distinct CDR3 sequences, more than 20% of them found a single time. Together, the top ten hold about 25% of the sample. The sample comprised blood, either unsorted or a sorted T cell fraction (not recorded which). Receptors were obtained from a human donor who was either an allogeneic HSCT recipient or a stem cell or donor lymphocyte infusion donor (not recorded which). It is not recorded whose cells these are; they may come from a transplant donor.

In this sample, this clonotype is medium-sized. V is TRBV6-6 and J is TRBJ1-4; 8 bases fit TRBD1. CDR3 size: 19 residues. V lost 0 bases to trimming and J lost 10 bases; unmatched junction nucleotides: 19. CDR1 is MNHNY, CDR2 SVGAGI, per germline (reference sequence). CDR3 sequence (DNA): TGTGCCAGCAGTTACTCGGGTTCCCTCTTCGGACAGGGAAGGGGAAAACTGTTTTTT. Protein: CASSYSGSLFGQGRGKLFF.

The chain joins TRBV30 to TRBJ1-4; no reliable D call. CDR1 and CDR2 from the germline V gene are GTSNPN and SVGIG (reference sequence). CDR3 size: 10 residues. With 4 bases removed from V and 8 bases from J, the gap between germline ends came to 5 bases. CDR3 region: CAWMQEKLFF. CDR3 coding DNA: TGTGCCTGGATGCAGGAAAAACTGTTTTTT.

J is TRBJ2-1 and V is TRBV24-1; unclear D gene. Trimming took 4 bases from V and 2 from J, leaving 11 bases between them. Germline V gene data show CDR1 as KGHDR and CDR2 as SFDVKD. The CDR3 spans 15 residues. The CDR3 sequence is CATSDESKAYNEQFF. CDR3 nucleotide sequence: TGTGCCACCAGTGACGAATCCAAGGCCTACAATGAGCAGTTCTTC.

The chain carries TRBV7-3 and TRBJ1-2; D possibly corresponds to TRBD1 (6 bases). This CDR3 has 13 residues. V shed 1 base and J shed 7 bases, with 10 bases lying between them. Per the germline V gene, CDR1 is SGHTA and CDR2 is FQGTGA. CDR3 nucleotide sequence: TGTGCCAGCAGCTTAAGGGGGGCTGTTGGCTACACCTTC. Encoded protein: CASSLRGAVGYTF.

The chain carries TRBV20-1 and TRBJ1-1; D may be TRBD1 (6 bases). The CDR3 has 12 residues. The V end was cut by 5 bases, the J end by 5 bases, with 12 bases between. Germline V gene data show CDR1 as DFQATT and CDR2 as SNEGSKA (reference sequence). CDR3 loop: CSAGRGGTEAFF. The CDR3 DNA follows: TGCAGTGCTGGAAGGGGGGGGACTGAAGCTTTCTTT.

V gene TRBV29-1 combines with J gene TRBJ2-1; no reliable D call. In germline, CDR1 is SQVTM, CDR2 ANQGSEA. Trimming removed 5 bases from V and 6 bases from J, with 5 bases in between. The CDR3 has 10 residues. The CDR3 region has the DNA TGCAGCGTTAGGATCAATGAGCAGTTCTTC. This codes for CSVRINEQFF.

This clonotype was picked up a small number of times. The chain has TRBV7-9 and TRBJ2-7, with TRBD2 matching 12 bases. The CDR3 extends over 15 amino acids. Trimming at V came to 5 bases and at J to 2 bases, leaving 4 bases not matched to a gene. CDR1 and CDR2 (germline): SEHNR, FQNEAQ (reference sequence). CDR3 coding DNA: TGTGCCAGCAGCCTCCGACTAGCGGGAGCCTACGAGCAGTACTTC. It codes for CASSLRLAGAYEQYF.

The CDR3 nucleotides are TGCGCCAGCAGCCGAAGAAGGAGGCAAGATGAAAAACTGTTTTTT. As protein: CASSRRRRQDEKLFF. The chain combines TRBV4-1 with TRBJ1-4; D gene uncertain. Germline V gene lookup returns CDR1 MGHRA and CDR2 YSYEKL. Trimming shortened V by 4 bases and J by 6 bases, and 15 bases separated the two germline ends. The CDR3 is 15 amino acids.

V and J are TRBV30 and TRBJ1-2; D remains ambiguous. The CDR3 extends over 11 amino acids. Trimming left V 3 bases short and J 1 base short, with 3 bases between. Germline CDR1 reads GTSNPN; CDR2 reads SVGIG (reference sequence). CDR3: CAWRVNYGYTF. The CDR3 DNA follows: TGTGCCTGGAGGGTTAACTATGGCTACACCTTC.

This clonotype was recorded once. The chain has TRBV12-3 or TRBV12-4 and TRBJ2-3; D is perhaps TRBD1 or TRBD2 (5 bases each). The CDR3 covers 12 residues. The ends were cut back, 5 bases at V and 10 bases at J, with 13 bases in the middle. CDR3 amino acids: CASSGDRHAQYF. CDR3 in DNA: TGTGCCAGCAGTGGGGACCGTCACGCGCAGTATTTT.

V usage is TRBV29-1 and J usage is TRBJ1-1; a possible D gene is TRBD1 (5 bases). The CDR3 extends over 14 amino acids. Germline CDR1 is SQVTM and CDR2 is ANQGSEA. Trimming cost V 7 bases and J 5 bases, with 20 bases left between them. CDR3 region: CSADKGQRFTEAFF. CDR3 in DNA: TGCAGCGCTGACAAGGGGCAGAGGTTTACTGAAGCTTTCTTT.

In this sample, this clonotype turned up many times. The rearrangement uses TRBV7-8 and TRBJ1-5, with D perhaps matching TRBD1 (5 bases). The CDR3 spans 15 residues. Deletions cut 1 base from V and 4 bases from J, with 11 bases between. CDR1 is SGHVS and CDR2 is FQNEAQ in the germline V gene. CDR3 in DNA: TGTGCCAGCAGCTTAGAGGCAGGGTTTAATCAGCCCCAGCATTTT. The encoded protein is CASSLEAGFNQPQHF.

The rearrangement uses TRBV27 and TRBJ1-1; 7 bases fit TRBD1. This CDR3 region has 14 residues. V lost 5 bases, J lost 1 base, and 4 bases stayed unmatched. Germline loops: CDR1 MNHEY, CDR2 SMNVEV (reference sequence). CDR3 region: CASSQRTGNTEAFF. The CDR3 DNA reads TGTGCCAGCAGTCAACGGACAGGGAACACTGAAGCTTTCTTT.

CDR3 in amino acids: CASMHRDHGTEAFF. CDR3 bases: TGTGCCAGTATGCACAGGGACCATGGCACTGAAGCTTTCTTT. The rearrangement uses TRBV19 and TRBJ1-1; weak D call: TRBD1 (6 bases). V shed 7 bases and J shed 4 bases, with 16 bases lying between them. The CDR3 extends over 14 amino acids. Germline loops: CDR1 LNHDA, CDR2 SQIVND (reference sequence). Combining the CDR3 with reference TRBV19 and TRBJ1-1 gives the whole variable domain DGGITQSPKYLFRKEGQNVTLSCEQNLNHDAMYWYRQDPGQGLRLIYYSQIVNDFQKGDIAEGYSVSREKKESFPLTVTSAQKNPTAFYLCASMHRDHGTEAFFGQGTRLTVV.

This rearrangement joins TRBV20-1 to TRBJ2-3; D possibly corresponds to TRBD2 (6 bases). The CDR3 has 15 amino acids. The V end lost 6 bases, the J end lost 0 bases, and 16 bases lay between the germline ends. Germline assignment: CDR1 DFQATT and CDR2 SNEGSKA (reference sequence). CDR3 sequence (DNA): TGCAGTGCCGGAGGGACGGAGACTAGCACAGATACGCAGTATTTT. Translated: CSAGGTETSTDTQYF.

This sequence joins TRBV7-2 and TRBJ1-6, with a weak D call TRBD1 (6 bases). V was clipped by 3 bases and J by 1 base, with 16 bases between them. This CDR3 spans 18 amino acids. Germline loops: CDR1 SGHTA, CDR2 FQGNSA. CDR3: CASSFRWGGYSYNSPLHF. CDR3 DNA sequence: TGTGCCAGCAGCTTCCGTTGGGGGGGCTATTCCTATAATTCACCCCTCCACTTT.

The CDR3 region is CASSLEGDSSTDTQYF. DNA of the CDR3: TGCGCCAGCAGCTTGGAAGGGGACTCCTCCACAGATACGCAGTATTTT. The genes are TRBV5-1 and TRBJ2-3, with D maybe TRBD2 (6 bases). The CDR3 covers 16 residues. Per germline, CDR1 SGHRS and CDR2 YFSETQ. Trimming took 0 bases from V and 2 from J, leaving 13 bases between them.

A few counts support this clonotype. V and J are TRBV4-3 and TRBJ2-7; D might be TRBD1 (6 bases). This CDR3 region has 15 residues. Germline values: CDR1 LGHNA, CDR2 YSLEER. V was shortened by 4 bases and J by 0 bases, with 13 bases between the two germline ends. This CDR3 is CASSPGTTSSYEQYF. The CDR3 bases are TGCGCCAGCAGCCCAGGGACAACGAGCTCCTACGAGCAGTACTTC.